These 8 T cell receptor beta chains originate from one sample sequenced in a study of shared clonotypes between healthy human individuals (dated by TCRdb to the early 2020s). Receptor amplification or capture employed the immunoSEQ multiplex PCR assay. The source is immuneACCESS, and TCRdb retained only in-frame sequences with V and J called. Part of the clones is not carried over; for the studies checked, unresolved V genes explain less than half of this, and the remainder is unexplained. The sample has 2 million to 2.5 million clones on record, approximately 95% of them singletons. About 0.13% of the sample is in the top ten clones. Sequenced input: naive CD4+ T cells sorted from blood. The cell subset or site tag for this specimen amounts to: CD45RA+ positively selected. The receptors shown here come from a young man in good health.

This chain joins TRBV15 and TRBJ1-4, with D possibly TRBD1 on 5 matching bases. Germline CDR1 LNHNV, CDR2 YYDKDF (reference sequence). Trimming shortened V by 0 bases and J by 3 bases, and 8 bases separated the two germline ends. The CDR3 covers 15 residues. Here the CDR3 reads CATSREGVANEKLFF. The CDR3 DNA follows: TGTGCCACCAGCAGAGAAGGGGTAGCTAATGAAAAACTGTTTTTT.

The V gene is TRBV18, the J gene TRBJ1-1, with D tentatively TRBD1 (6 bases). The germline CDR1 and CDR2 sequences are KGHSH and LQKENI. This CDR3 has 17 amino acids. Trimming shortened V by 3 bases and J by 3 bases, and 20 bases separated the two germline ends. CDR3 residues: CASSPPWQTGRDTEAFF. In DNA, the CDR3 is TGTGCCAGCTCACCGCCGTGGCAAACAGGGCGGGACACTGAAGCTTTCTTT.

This chain uses TRBV29-1 with TRBJ2-3; TRBD2 agrees at 7 bases. The CDR3 has 14 residues. Unmatched junction bases numbered 9, after V lost 3 bases and J lost 6 bases. Germline V lookup: CDR1 SQVTM, CDR2 ANQGSEA. The CDR3 loop is CSVEGRTSSDTQYF. The CDR3 DNA is TGCAGCGTTGAGGGGAGGACTAGTTCGGATACGCAGTATTTT.

This chain uses TRBV2 with TRBJ2-5; the D gene could be TRBD1 or TRBD2 (5 bases each). From germline, CDR1 is SNHLY and CDR2 FYNNEI. V gave up 4 bases and J gave up 5 bases, with 17 bases separating them. The length of the CDR3 is 15 residues. CDR3 in DNA: TGTGCCAGCAGTGCCGGGACCACCGGGGTGGAGACCCAGTACTTC. This codes for CASSAGTTGVETQYF.

This chain uses TRBV10-1 with TRBJ2-5; 10 bases fit TRBD2. The J segment lost 2 bases and the V segment lost 5 bases, leaving 5 bases of the junction unmatched. From germline, CDR1 is WNHNN and CDR2 SYGVQD (reference sequence). The CDR3 has 15 residues. CDR3 residues: CASSSWTSGQETQYF. The DNA of the CDR3 is TGCGCCAGCAGTAGCTGGACTAGCGGACAAGAGACCCAGTACTTC.

This sequence joins TRBV30 and TRBJ1-1, with D tentatively TRBD1 (5 bases). Trimming cost V 3 bases and J 10 bases, with 21 bases left between them. Germline V gene data show CDR1 as GTSNPN and CDR2 as SVGIG (reference sequence). This CDR3 has 14 amino acids. CDR3 sequence (DNA): TGTGCCTGGAGGAGGGGTGGGGAGGCGCATCCAGCTTTCTTT. It specifies CAWRRGGEAHPAFF.

With regard to this clone: At one end the junction does not follow the germline gene, possibly because of a read error. The chain has TRBV7-6 and TRBJ2-1, with TRBD2 matching over 14 bases. The CDR3 extends over 15 amino acids. The germline V gene has CDR1 SGHVS and CDR2 FNYEAQ. The CDR3 coding sequence is TGTGCTAGCAGCGAGGGACTAGCGGGGGTCAATGAGCAGTTCTTC. Translated, it gives CASSEGLAGVNEQFF.

V gene TRBV6-1 combines with J gene TRBJ2-1; tentatively, D is TRBD2 (7 bases). The CDR3 is 15 residues long. Trimming left V 0 bases short and J 7 bases short, with 13 bases between. Germline CDR1 reads MNHNS; CDR2 reads SASEGT. CDR3 sequence: CASSEAGGLGNEQFF. As DNA, the CDR3 is TGTGCCAGCAGTGAAGCGGGGGGGCTGGGAAATGAGCAGTTCTTC.